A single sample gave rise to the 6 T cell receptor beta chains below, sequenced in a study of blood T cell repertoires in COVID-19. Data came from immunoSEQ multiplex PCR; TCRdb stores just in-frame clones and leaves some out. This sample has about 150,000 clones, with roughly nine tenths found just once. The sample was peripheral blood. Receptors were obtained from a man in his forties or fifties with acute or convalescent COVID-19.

CDR3 nucleotides: TGTGCCAGCAGTTTAGGGGAGGCCTATGGCTACACCTTC. It is translated as CASSLGEAYGYTF. The chain uses TRBV12-3 or TRBV12-4 and TRBJ1-2; D is uncertain. This CDR3 spans 13 amino acids. The ends were cut back, 1 base at V and 4 bases at J, with 7 bases in the middle.

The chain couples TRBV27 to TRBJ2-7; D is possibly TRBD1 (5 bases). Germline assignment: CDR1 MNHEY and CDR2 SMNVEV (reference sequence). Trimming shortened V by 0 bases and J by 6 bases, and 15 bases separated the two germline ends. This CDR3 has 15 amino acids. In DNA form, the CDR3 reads TGTGCCAGCAGTTTATCGATAAAGGGGCCCTCCGAGCAGTACTTC. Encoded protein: CASSLSIKGPSEQYF.

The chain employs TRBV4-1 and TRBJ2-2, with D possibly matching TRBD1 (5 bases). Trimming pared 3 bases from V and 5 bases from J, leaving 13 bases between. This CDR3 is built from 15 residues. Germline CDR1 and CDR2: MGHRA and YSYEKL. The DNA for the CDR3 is TGCGCCAGCAGCCAGGGGCCCCAGGTGACCGGGGAGCTGTTTTTT. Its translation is CASSQGPQVTGELFF.

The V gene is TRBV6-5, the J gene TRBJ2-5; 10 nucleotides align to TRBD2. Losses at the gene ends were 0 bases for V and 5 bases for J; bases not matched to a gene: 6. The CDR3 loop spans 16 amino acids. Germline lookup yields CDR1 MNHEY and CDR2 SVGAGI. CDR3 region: CASSYSQRGGGETQYF. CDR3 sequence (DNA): TGTGCCAGCAGTTACTCCCAGCGGGGGGGTGGTGAGACCCAGTACTTC.

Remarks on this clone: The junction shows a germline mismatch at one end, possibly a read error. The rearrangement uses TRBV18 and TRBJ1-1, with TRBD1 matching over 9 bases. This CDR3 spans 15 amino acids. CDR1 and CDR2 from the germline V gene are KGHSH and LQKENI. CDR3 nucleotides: TGTGCCAGCTCACTACAGGGGGCTGTGAAAACTGAAGCTTTCTTT. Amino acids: CASSLQGAVKTEAFF.

The CDR3 protein is CASANRGTGELFF. The CDR3 nucleotides are TGTGCCAGCGCAAACAGGGGTACCGGGGAGCTGTTTTTT. The J gene is TRBJ2-2, the V gene TRBV6-5; the match to TRBD1 covers 7 bases. From germline, CDR1 is MNHEY and CDR2 SVGAGI. The V segment lost 8 bases and the J segment 5 bases; nucleotides outside the gene matches: 5. The CDR3 contains 13 residues.